Listed here are 6 T cell receptor beta chains from one sample, sequenced in a study of cytomegalovirus exposure and HLA in healthy donors. The PCR used 60 Vbeta and 13 Jbeta primers. TCRdb's copy holds only in-frame clones and misses some; the assay was immunoSEQ multiplex PCR. Seen here are 170,000 or so clones, roughly 70% observed once, and the top ten hold about 3%. Specimen: PBMCs. The source is a male donor in good health and CMV-seronegative.

The chain has TRBV6-1 and TRBJ1-1; D gene uncertain. The CDR3 is 13 residues long. Trimming left V 3 bases short and J 1 base short, with 6 bases between. The germline V gene has CDR1 MNHNS and CDR2 SASEGT. The CDR3 here is CASSDNWNTEAFF. CDR3 sequence (DNA): TGTGCCAGCAGTGACAACTGGAACACTGAAGCTTTCTTT.

The CDR3 reads CASSRQETQYF. In DNA, the CDR3 is TGCGCCAGCAGTCGCCAAGAGACCCAGTACTTC. The chain carries TRBV10-1 and TRBJ2-5; D remains ambiguous. This CDR3 has 11 residues. Trimming cost V 5 bases and J 1 base, with 2 bases left between them. Germline lookup yields CDR1 WNHNN and CDR2 SYGVQD (reference sequence).

J is TRBJ1-5 and V is TRBV30; D possibly corresponds to TRBD1 (6 bases). Per the germline V gene, CDR1 is GTSNPN and CDR2 is SVGIG (reference sequence). V lost 0 bases and J 1 base, leaving 10 bases between the germline ends. This CDR3 contains 15 residues. In nucleotides, the CDR3 is TGTGCCTGGAGTGTTGGGGGGGCGAGCAATCAGCCCCAGCATTTT. Translated, it gives CAWSVGGASNQPQHF.

CDR3 in DNA: TGTGCCAGCAGTTACTCGAAGCGGGGGGGCCGAGAGACCCAGTACTTC. Residues: CASSYSKRGGRETQYF. This chain links TRBV6-5 with TRBJ2-5; 10 positions agree with TRBD2. The germline gives CDR1 MNHEY, CDR2 SVGAGI. V lost 0 bases, J lost 4 bases, and 5 bases stayed unmatched. This CDR3 is built from 16 residues.

The genes are TRBV11-2 and TRBJ2-3, with D possibly being TRBD2 (6 bases). The germline gives CDR1 SGHAT, CDR2 FQNNGV. The CDR3 loop spans 15 amino acids. Deletions cut 0 bases from V and 7 bases from J, with 14 bases between. CDR3 sequence reads: CASSLDGGNSYTQYF. Written as DNA, the CDR3 is TGTGCCAGCAGCTTAGATGGGGGGAACTCATATACGCAGTATTTT.

The CDR3 region is CASSLWSGRAYEQYF. The DNA of the CDR3 is TGTGCCAGCAGTTTATGGTCCGGGAGGGCCTACGAGCAGTACTTC. V is TRBV28 and J is TRBJ2-7; 8 positions match TRBD2. Germline V lookup: CDR1 MDHEN, CDR2 SYDVKM. V lost 0 bases and J lost 2; bases outside the gene matches: 3. The CDR3 sequence is 15 residues long.